This TCR beta chain was profiled in a study of shared clonotypes between healthy human individuals (dated by TCRdb to the early 2020s). Some background on the complete study: Three men and a couple of women, aged 18 to 49 years, made up the cohort. Per donor, three plates each were used for CD4 naive and CD4 memory, two for CD8 naive, and one for CD8 memory. Blood TCR repertoires of several healthy adults were deeply sequenced to estimate repertoire size and the extent of clonotype sharing between individuals. Different laboratories and diverse techniques were used to prepare libraries and sequence TCR repertoires, to increase sequencing depth and limit assay-specific biases. Each donor's leukapheresis produced roughly between about 0.8 and 8.9 billion PBMCs. The study at large found these results: Pairwise subsampling indicated that sequencing depth was expected to affect the degree of clonotype sharing among donors. Naive subsets generally had larger estimated clonotype richness than memory subsets. Because the study included only a small number of donors, the genetic and exposure-history diversity represented was limited. Higher generation probabilities were observed for clonotypes shared by all four sorted-subset donors than for non-shared clonotypes. Sampling was restricted to blood, and TCR repertoires in tissues likely differ from the TCR repertoires found in blood. Sharing across a few donors was observed for 4.5% to 6.5% of naive CD4, 3% to 3.5% of naive CD8, 2% to 2.5% of memory CD4, and over 0.3% of memory CD8 clonotypes. Even with the large sequencing depth, rarefaction of the sorted-subset datasets indicated that sequencing was incomplete.

Using the deep immunoSEQ assay, TCR CDR3 regions were amplified from genomic DNA by multiplex PCR. Extracted genomic DNA from each cell subset was distributed evenly across all wells of several immunoSEQ 96-well plates, and each plate was treated as a replicate. Each replicate PCR for sorted subsets received 150 to 250 ng genomic DNA, equal to about 30,000 T cell genomes. Purified libraries were quantified with a Qubit 3.0 fluorometer, sized on a Bioanalyzer 2100, and re-quantified with the KAPA Library Quantification kit. Every immunoSEQ 96-well plate was sequenced on a separate single-read 150-cycle Illumina NextSeq 550 flow cell. As for how the authors treated the data: Because only junctional sequences without quality scores were contained in the immunoSEQ output, filtering matching that applied to full-length reads could not be performed. Sequences were annotated with PyIR, a Python wrapper for IgBLAST v1.9, and V/J genes and CDR3 were assigned using IMGT germline references. Any read was removed if the V/J assignment was weak (E-value above 1e-6), the CDR3 was missing, or the read contained stop codons, out-of-frame junctions, or ambiguous translated residues. V3J clonotypes were defined by identical inferred V gene, J gene, and CDR3 amino acid sequence. The percentage overlap between two repertoires was calculated by dividing the number of shared unique clonotypes by the size of the smaller repertoire. Three approaches were used to assess repertoire richness: RTK rarefaction, the Chao1 estimator, and Recon v2.1 estimates of unobserved clonotypes. OLGA was used to compute generation probabilities for all TCRbeta clonotypes that the gDNA method yielded from a handful of donors. TCRdb's version of the immuneACCESS table is confined to in-frame rearrangements and falls short of the full clone set. An unresolved V gene accounts for under half of the shortfall where checked; the remainder is of unknown origin. That table gives V, J and clone size, and the DNA gave D and trimming. This sample lists some 790,000 clones; 72% were detected once. The ten largest clonotypes hold under 2% of the sample.

The CDR3 has 13 amino acids, counting the end cysteine and phenylalanine. The sequence is cut down to CDR3 DNA, 39 bases in frame from base 1. From a lookup of the germline V gene, CDR1 and CDR2 are SGDLS and YYNGEE. The trim is 3 bases for V and 8 bases for J, with a gap of 14 bases between the germline ends. Donors were healthy HIV-negative adults with no recently reported acute infections or vaccinations. Every donor was a Caucasian adult living in Nashville, Tennessee, USA. CD4+ T cells were enriched through magnetic negative selection, after which naive cells were positively selected on CD45RA and the remaining negative fraction served as the memory subset. After blood collection by leukapheresis, PBMCs were isolated using Ficoll-Histopaque density gradient centrifugation and then cryopreserved in the vapor phase of liquid nitrogen. Analytical flow cytometry was used to check the purity and quantity of each magnetically sorted T cell population. From each sorted fraction, genomic DNA was isolated and quantified by UV absorbance on a Nanodrop 2000c.

As regards this clone: Its antigen is unknown. No per-base quality is available; no much larger clone lies one base away.

This TCR was sampled from a woman in her 30s in good health. The V and J genes are TRBV9 and TRBJ1-2; the D gene cannot be named for sure. Sequenced input: memory CD4+ T cells sorted from blood. The cell subset or site label of this sample denotes: CD45RA-negative fraction. The DNA is TGTGCCAGCAGCGCCGAGGCCGTCGGGGGCTACACCTTC. The translation is CASSAEAVGGYTF.